Sequencing of this T cell receptor beta chain was carried out in a study of blood T cell repertoires in COVID-19 (TCRdb year 2020). Turning to the overall study: Samples from collaborators originated in the United States, Italy and Spain and spanned both the acute and convalescent phases of COVID-19. The material from the prospective study consisted of cDNA or gDNA derived from T cells, B-cell-depleted T cells, or PBMCs. Deeply sampled blood TCRbeta repertoires from subjects exposed to, actively infected with, or recovered from COVID-19 were included in the dataset. The repertoires were released in a freely available public database intended as a resource for research on the immune response to SARS-CoV-2. Samples came from the ongoing ImmuneRACE study (first 160 participants) plus 1,254 subjects from 6 global collaborators. The sample metadata nearly always contained a de-identified subject ID, COVID-19 status, age in years and sex. HLA class I and class II types, where available, came from metadata supplied by the sample provider rather than from assay-based typing. General findings and caveats noted by the study authors: How much clinical and demographic metadata was included differed by source and by participant, and the metadata was provided uncurated.

Notes on this clone: Its target antigen remains unknown. No clone much larger than this one lies a single base away; base qualities are absent.

In Seattle, one collaborating source enrolled patients while the infection was active and tracked those patients longitudinally over the course of disease. Whole blood was collected in K2EDTA tubes by collaborating institutions according to the institutions' own protocols. For TCRbeta analysis, collaborator samples were shipped as frozen whole blood, as isolated PBMCs, or as DNA extracted from either sample type. The immunoSEQ Assay, a bias-controlled multiplex PCR, was used to amplify TCRbeta CDR3 regions from genomic DNA. The published analysis was carried out like this. The number of nucleated cells in each sample was estimated from the amplification of reference gene primers within the assay. To quantify the absolute abundance of each unique TCRbeta CDR3 rearrangement, sequence reads were collapsed and filtered. Productive Simpson clonality was computed per sample as the square root of Simpson's diversity index over productive rearrangements. The source is immuneACCESS, and TCRdb retained only in-frame sequences with V and J called. Part of the clones is not carried over; for the studies checked, unresolved V genes explain less than half of this, and the remainder is unexplained. The D gene and trimming were derived from the DNA, and the V and J assignments and clone size from that table. Present in this sample are about 340,000 clones, around 87% of which were seen just once. Together, the top ten hold just under 6.5% of the sample.

This clonotype originated in a woman aged 45-60 years with COVID-19, enrolled during active disease. The source material was peripheral blood.

The DNA sequence is TGTGCCAGCAGGAAAAGGACTAGCTCCTACAATGAGCAGTTCTTC. Its protein is CASRKRTSSYNEQFF. The sequence links TRBV6-5 to TRBJ2-1, with 7 bases in between that match TRBD2. The CDR3 contains 15 residues, cysteine and phenylalanine counted. Only the CDR3 portion is preserved as DNA: 45 bases, with reading frame beginning at the first base. V is cut back by 6 bases and J by 0 bases, with 5 bases in the junction unmatched. CDR1 MNHEY and CDR2 SVGAGI are derived from the germline V gene.